The rows below give T cell receptor beta chains drawn from one sample of a study of technical replicates of blood from a few donors. Sequencing used immunoSEQ multiplex PCR; TCRdb keeps in-frame clones, though not all of them. The data show roughly 72,000 clones, around 90% seen once. The specimen sequenced was T cells isolated from PBMCs. All receptors come from a human donor in good health. CDR3s include the opening cysteine and the closing phenylalanine or tryptophan. D genes are given only for firm matches. Not every row has a clone size; where given, it reads once, few, many or a size class.

j_gene	abundance	d_gene	v_gene	CDR3aa	CDR3nt
TRBJ2-2	.	TRBD2	TRBV4-1	CASSQELAGGNTGELFF	TGCGCCAGCAGCCAAGAACTAGCGGGAGGGAACACCGGGGAGCTGTTTTTT
TRBJ2-7	.	TRBD1	TRBV27	CASSFSTGGSYEQYF	TGTGCCAGCAGTTTTAGCACAGGGGGCTCCTACGAGCAGTACTTC
TRBJ1-4	.	.	TRBV9	CASSVQGSTNEKLFF	TGTGCCAGCAGCGTACAGGGGTCAACTAATGAAAAACTGTTTTTT
TRBJ1-1	.	.	TRBV28	CASTMLRGGNTEAFF	TGTGCCAGCACCATGCTTAGAGGGGGTAACACTGAAGCTTTCTTT
TRBJ1-2	few	.	TRBV9	CASSVQGGYGYTF	TGTGCCAGCAGCGTACAGGGAGGGTATGGCTACACCTTC
TRBJ2-1	.	TRBD1	TRBV5-4	CASTLRDRGTYNEQFF	TGTGCCAGCACCCTCCGGGACAGAGGTACCTACAATGAGCAGTTCTTC
TRBJ2-7	.	.	TRBV27	CASSFEGVEQYF	TGTGCCAGCAGTTTTGAAGGGGTTGAGCAGTACTTC
TRBJ1-4	.	.	TRBV23-1	CASSQAAGTNEKLFF	TGCGCCAGCAGTCAGGCCGCAGGAACTAATGAAAAACTGTTTTTT
TRBJ2-3	.	.	TRBV29-1	CSVRGSLMDTQYF	TGCAGCGTTCGAGGGTCGCTTATGGATACGCAGTATTTT
TRBJ2-4	.	.	TRBV7-9	CASSLFTQGAKNIQYF	TGTGCCAGCAGCTTGTTTACCCAGGGCGCCAAAAACATTCAGTACTTC
TRBJ2-6	.	TRBD2	TRBV5-6	CASSPGGSGANVLTF	TGTGCCAGCAGCCCGGGGGGTTCTGGGGCCAACGTCCTGACTTTC
TRBJ2-7	.	.	TRBV16	CASSQSRREENEQYF	TGTGCCAGCAGCCAATCTAGGAGGGAGGAAAACGAGCAGTACTTC
TRBJ1-5	.	.	TRBV4-2	CASSQAGHFNQPQHF	TGTGCCAGCAGCCAAGCGGGACACTTCAATCAGCCCCAGCATTTT
TRBJ2-2	.	.	TRBV7-8	CASCLWGDTGELFF	TGTGCCAGCTGCCTGTGGGGGGACACCGGGGAGCTGTTTTTT
TRBJ1-2	.	.	TRBV6-1	CASSEARAGRINYGYTF	TGTGCCAGCAGTGAAGCGCGGGCGGGCCGGATTAACTATGGCTACACCTTC
TRBJ1-2	.	.	TRBV19	CASSNPSRGSIYGYTF	TGTGCCAGTAGTAACCCAAGCAGGGGAAGCATCTATGGCTACACCTTC
TRBJ2-3	.	TRBD2	TRBV5-1	CASSLYTGGLTDTQYF	TGCGCCAGCAGCTTGTACACGGGAGGACTCACAGATACGCAGTATTTT
TRBJ2-7	.	.	TRBV5-1	CASSSPSAPYEQYF	TGCGCCAGCAGCTCCCCTAGCGCACCCTACGAGCAGTACTTC
TRBJ2-7	.	.	TRBV30	CAWSLFAVYEQYF	TGTGCCTGGAGTCTTTTTGCGGTCTACGAGCAGTACTTC
TRBJ2-1	.	.	TRBV27	CASSPWTVNSYNEQFF	TGTGCCAGCAGTCCCTGGACAGTTAACTCCTACAATGAGCAGTTCTTC
TRBJ2-4	.	.	TRBV15	CATSRDRAGANIQYF	TGTGCCACCAGCAGAGATCGAGCGGGCGCAAACATTCAGTACTTC
TRBJ2-5	.	TRBD1	TRBV6-7	CASSCHGQGAMVRETQYF	TGTGCCAGCAGTTGTCACGGACAGGGGGCGATGGTTCGAGAGACCCAGTACTTC
TRBJ2-5	.	TRBD1	TRBV25-1	CASNSGTVETQYF	TGTGCCAGCAACTCCGGGACAGTGGAGACCCAGTACTTC
TRBJ1-1	.	.	TRBV13	CASSAYGGEGNTEAFF	TGTGCCAGCAGCGCTTACGGGGGAGAGGGGAACACTGAAGCTTTCTTT
TRBJ1-4	.	.	TRBV7-9	CASLTVPNEKLFF	TGTGCCAGCCTCACTGTACCTAATGAAAAACTGTTTTTT
TRBJ1-4	once	TRBD1	TRBV19	CASSGQATNEKLFF	TGTGCCAGTAGTGGACAGGCAACTAATGAAAAACTGTTTTTT
TRBJ1-4	.	.	TRBV27	CASSIQYATNEKLFF	TGTGCCAGCAGTATACAGTATGCAACTAATGAAAAACTGTTTTTT
TRBJ2-3	.	.	TRBV7-2	CASSSEGVRNTQYF	TGTGCCAGCAGTTCTGAGGGAGTCAGAAATACGCAGTATTTT
TRBJ2-7	.	.	TRBV19	CASSIDLESSYEQYF	TGTGCCAGTAGTATAGATCTTGAGTCTTCCTACGAGCAGTACTTC
TRBJ2-5	once	TRBD2	TRBV19	CASRRLAGTQETQYF	TGTGCCAGTAGGAGACTAGCGGGTACCCAAGAGACCCAGTACTTC
TRBJ2-2	.	TRBD2	TRBV2	CASSGTSGAGAGELFF	TGTGCCAGCAGTGGGACTAGCGGGGCCGGAGCCGGGGAGCTGTTTTTT
TRBJ1-1	.	.	TRBV27	CASSIMPQGTTEAFF	TGTGCCAGCAGTATAATGCCACAGGGAACCACTGAAGCTTTCTTT